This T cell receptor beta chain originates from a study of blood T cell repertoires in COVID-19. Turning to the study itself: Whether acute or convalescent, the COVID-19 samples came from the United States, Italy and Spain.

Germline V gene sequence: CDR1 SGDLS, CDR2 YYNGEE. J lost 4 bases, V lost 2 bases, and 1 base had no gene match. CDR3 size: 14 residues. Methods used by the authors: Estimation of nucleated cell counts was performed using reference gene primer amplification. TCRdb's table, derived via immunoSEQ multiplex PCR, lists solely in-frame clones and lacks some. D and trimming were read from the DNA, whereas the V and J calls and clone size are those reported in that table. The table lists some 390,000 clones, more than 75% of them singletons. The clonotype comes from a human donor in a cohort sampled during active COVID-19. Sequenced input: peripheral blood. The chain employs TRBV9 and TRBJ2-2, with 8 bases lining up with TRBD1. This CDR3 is CASSVTGGTGELFF. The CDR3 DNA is TGTGCCAGCAGCGTTACAGGGGGCACCGGGGAGCTGTTTTTT.